What follows describes a single T cell receptor (beta chain). The sample belongs to a study of blood T cell repertoires in COVID-19. Whole-study context: Some COVID-19 samples were acute and others convalescent; all came from the United States, Italy and Spain. T cells, B-cell-depleted T cells, or PBMCs provided the cDNA or gDNA that served as material.

Using immunoSEQ multiplex PCR, the repertoire was profiled, and TCRdb retains in-frame clones only, with some absent. The data contain roughly 250,000 clones, about 85% of them singletons. V shed 2 bases, J shed 4 bases, and the junction held 17 bases outside the gene matches. The CDR3 sequence is 18 residues long. Per the germline V gene, CDR1 is SGHRS and CDR2 is YFSETQ. The gene calls are TRBV5-1 and TRBJ1-2; the match to TRBD1 covers 7 bases. The material sequenced was peripheral blood. The sequence came from a human donor with COVID-19, enrolled during active disease. The donor label of this sample is uncertain. CDR3 in amino acids: CASSFEPDRAGLGYGYTF. The CDR3 coding sequence is TGCGCCAGCAGCTTCGAGCCCGACAGGGCTGGCTTGGGCTATGGCTACACCTTC.